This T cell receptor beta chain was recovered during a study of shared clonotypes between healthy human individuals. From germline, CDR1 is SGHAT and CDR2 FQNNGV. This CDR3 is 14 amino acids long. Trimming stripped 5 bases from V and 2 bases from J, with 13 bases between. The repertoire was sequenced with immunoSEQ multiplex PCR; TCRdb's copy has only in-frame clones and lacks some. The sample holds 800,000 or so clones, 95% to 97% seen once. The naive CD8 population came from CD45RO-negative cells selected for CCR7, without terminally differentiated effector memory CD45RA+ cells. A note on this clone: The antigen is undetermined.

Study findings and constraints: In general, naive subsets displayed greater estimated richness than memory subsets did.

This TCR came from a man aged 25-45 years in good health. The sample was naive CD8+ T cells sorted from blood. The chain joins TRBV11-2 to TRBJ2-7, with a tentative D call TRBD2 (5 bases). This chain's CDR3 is CASSRAVETYEQYF. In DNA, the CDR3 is TGTGCCAGCAGCCGAGCGGTCGAAACCTACGAGCAGTACTTC.